This T cell receptor (beta chain) was sequenced for a study of blood T cell repertoires in COVID-19. Study as a whole: The United States, Italy and Spain were the sources of the acute and convalescent COVID-19 samples.

This clone was recorded only once. With 4 bases removed from V and 4 bases from J, the gap between germline ends came to 17 bases. The V gene's germline CDR1 is ENHRY and CDR2 SYGVKD. CDR3 size: 15 residues. The assay was immunoSEQ multiplex PCR, and TCRdb's table has in-frame clones only and misses some. This sample has about 270,000 clones, with about 89% found just once. The V gene is TRBV10-3, the J gene TRBJ2-7, with TRBD1 as a possible D gene (6 bases). The material sequenced was peripheral blood. This clonotype originated in a woman aged 55-69 years who had recovered from COVID-19. In DNA form, the CDR3 reads TGTGCCATCAGTGGGGGGCCCTCCACTAGTTACGAGCAGTACTTC. Protein: CAISGGPSTSYEQYF.